Below, one TCR beta chain is given with its context. What it recognizes is unknown. Researchers ran the PCR with 60 Vbeta and 13 Jbeta primers. TCRdb's table, derived via immunoSEQ multiplex PCR, lists solely in-frame clones and lacks some. This table lists about 200,000 clones. The record originates from a study of cytomegalovirus exposure and HLA in healthy donors. Study at large: Earlier findings included about 120 million unique TCR beta sequences obtained from some 180 million T cells. The study placed about four fifths of its roughly 430 genotyped donors in the Caucasian-associated ancestry cluster. Broader study findings: Most of the TCR beta V segments (in an earlier analysis) were productive either about 87% or about 30% of the time. An Asian-associated ancestry cluster reportedly showed fewer N-insertions than the roughly 670-donor mean in a later analysis.

The TCR comes from a boy aged 5-17 years in good health and CMV-seronegative. The source material was PBMCs.

The CDR3 bases are TGTGCCAGCTCCGGGACAGGGGGCCACGGGGAGCTGTTTTTT. Its protein is CASSGTGGHGELFF. The chain joins TRBV28 to TRBJ2-2; 12 bases fit TRBD1. The CDR3 contains 14 residues. Germline-derived CDR1 and CDR2 are MDHEN and SYDVKM. The V gene end was trimmed by 8 bases and the J gene end by 7 bases; junction bases not matched to a gene: 5.